These 15 T cell receptor beta chains were sequenced from one sample in a study of preoperative IRX-2 immunotherapy in early breast cancer. Treatment indicated: preoperative locoregional IRX-2 cytokine immunotherapy. Profiled with immunoSEQ multiplex PCR; TCRdb holds only in-frame clones, not every one. The profile shows about 45,000 clones, around 77% of them singletons. The specimen comprised tumor tissue, sampled after IRX-2 immunotherapy. The receptors were gathered from a human donor with breast cancer.

The gene calls are TRBV6-8 and TRBJ2-5, with D maybe TRBD1 (5 bases). The CDR3 consists of 15 residues. From germline, CDR1 is MNHGY and CDR2 SAAAGT. Trimming removed 7 bases from V and 0 bases from J, with 15 bases in between. Here the CDR3 DNA reads TGTGCCAGCACTGAACGGCAGGGTCACCAAGAGACCCAGTACTTC. Residues: CASTERQGHQETQYF.

The CDR3 DNA sequence: TGTGCCAGCGCGACAGGGGGAATAGGCAATCAGCCCCAGCATTTT. Translating it yields CASATGGIGNQPQHF. This chain links TRBV18 with TRBJ1-5; 9 bases are a match to TRBD1. Germline trimming cut 8 bases from V and 2 bases from J; bases unmatched to any gene: 7. The germline CDR1 and CDR2 sequences are KGHSH and LQKENI. The CDR3 runs 15 residues.

This clone showed up just once. The observed sequence ends 1 residue before the CDR3 terminus, with the missing tail filled in from the germline J gene. The gene calls are TRBV11-3 and TRBJ1-4; 8 bases fit TRBD1. CDR1 and CDR2 (germline): SGHNT, YENEEA. The CDR3 spans 15 residues. Trimming removed 4 bases from V and 3 bases from J; junction bases left unmatched: 4. The sequenced part of the CDR3 DNA is TGTGCCAGCAGCTCATTACAGGGGGCTAATGAAAAACTGTTT. Translating gives CASSSLQGANEKLF. The whole CDR3 sequence is CASSSLQGANEKLFF. Full variable domain (rest looked up from reference TRBV11-3 and TRBJ1-4): EAGVVQSPRYKIIEKKQPVAFWCNPISGHNTLYWYLQNLGQGPELLIRYENEEAVDDSQLPKDRFSAERLKGVDSTLKIQPAELGDSAVYLCASSSLQGANEKLFFGSGTQLSVL.

The J gene is TRBJ2-7, the V gene TRBV14; 7 bases align to TRBD2. Germline CDR1 and CDR2: SGHDN and FVKESK. The CDR3 contains 14 residues. Unmatched junction bases numbered 11, after V lost 3 bases and J lost 9 bases. CDR3 amino acids: CASSHQGGSVSQYF. CDR3 nucleotides: TGTGCCAGCAGCCATCAGGGCGGGAGCGTCTCGCAGTACTTC. The whole variable domain, filled in from reference TRBV14 and TRBJ2-7, reads EAGVTQFPSHSVIEKGQTVTLRCDPISGHDNLYWYRRVMGKEIKFLLHFVKESKQDESGMPNNRFLAERTGGTYSTLKVQPAELEDSGVYFCASSHQGGSVSQYFGPGTRLTVT.

This chain uses TRBV19 with TRBJ1-6, with 8 positions matching TRBD1. The germline gives CDR1 LNHDA, CDR2 SQIVND (reference sequence). V shed 3 bases, J shed 10 bases, and the junction held 5 bases outside the gene matches. The CDR3 totals 14 residues. DNA for the CDR3: TGTGCCAGTAGTATCGACAGGGGACGATCACCCCTCCACTTT. It encodes CASSIDRGRSPLHF.

This rearrangement joins TRBV6-8 to TRBJ1-3; TRBD1 matches 9 bases. The CDR3 has 16 amino acids. Germline lookup yields CDR1 MNHGY and CDR2 SAAAGT. With V trimmed by 6 bases and J by 1 base, 7 bases remained unmatched. The CDR3 nucleotides are TGTGCCAGCAGCCCCGGGACAGGGCCATCTGGAAACACCATATATTTT. Its protein product is CASSPGTGPSGNTIYF.

The chain carries TRBV6-8 and TRBJ1-4, with D unclear. Germline CDR1 is MNHGY and CDR2 is SAAAGT. Trimming cost V 0 bases and J 2 bases, with 10 bases left between them. The CDR3 is 16 residues long. CDR3 nucleotide sequence: TGTGCCAGCAGTTACTCGATATGGTCTACTAATGAAAAACTGTTTTTT. It specifies CASSYSIWSTNEKLFF.

This sequence joins TRBV14 and TRBJ2-1, with a tentative D call TRBD1 (7 bases). The CDR3 consists of 13 residues. The V and J ends lost 5 bases and 8 bases respectively, with 13 bases between them. Germline V CDR1 and CDR2: SGHDN, FVKESK. CDR3 coding DNA: TGTGCCAGCAGCGCCACAGGGGAGGATGAGCAGTTCTTC. As protein: CASSATGEDEQFF.

V usage is TRBV5-1 and J usage is TRBJ2-3, with a weak D call TRBD1 (6 bases). Germline V lookup: CDR1 SGHRS, CDR2 YFSETQ. Between the trimmed V and J ends, which lost 1 base and 2 bases, there was a span of 11 bases. The CDR3 is 15 amino acids. This chain's CDR3 is CASSLNRVPTDTQYF. The DNA for the CDR3 is TGCGCCAGCAGCTTGAACAGGGTACCCACAGATACGCAGTATTTT.

CDR3 residues: CASSPLRSAIGETQYF. The CDR3 DNA reads as TGTGCCAGCTCACCACTTCGGAGCGCGATTGGAGAGACCCAGTACTTC. The chain combines TRBV18 with TRBJ2-5; D is undetermined. The germline CDR1 and CDR2 sequences are KGHSH and LQKENI. The CDR3 length is 16 residues. Trimming removed 1 base at V and 4 bases at J, with 16 bases between.

The genes are TRBV18 and TRBJ2-3; D is unclear. The germline V gene has CDR1 KGHSH and CDR2 LQKENI. The V end lost 0 bases, the J end lost 5 bases, and 9 bases lay between the germline ends. The CDR3 is 14 amino acids. DNA for the CDR3: TGTGCCAGCTCACCACCTACATGGGGAGATACGCAGTATTTT. This sequence encodes CASSPPTWGDTQYF.

This clone showed up just a few times. The rearrangement joins TRBV7-4 to TRBJ2-2, with 7 bases matching TRBD1. The CDR3 is 14 residues long. Losses at the gene ends were 5 bases for V and 7 bases for J; bases not matched to a gene: 7. Germline CDR1 SGHVT, CDR2 SQSDAQ. DNA of the CDR3: TGTGCCAGCAGCCAAACAGGGGTGGGCGGGGAGCTGTTTTTT. It codes for CASSQTGVGGELFF.

This chain connects TRBV19 to TRBJ2-7; TRBD1 is a possible D gene (6 bases). There are 13 residues in the CDR3. Germline V gene sequence: CDR1 LNHDA, CDR2 SQIVND (reference sequence). V lost 5 bases, J lost 5 bases, and 13 bases lay in between. The DNA for the CDR3 is TGTGCCAGTAGTTTAACAGGGTCAAACGAGCAGTACTTC. Translating it yields CASSLTGSNEQYF.

The chain carries TRBV28 and TRBJ2-4, with D perhaps TRBD2 (6 bases). CDR3 length equals 14 residues. The germline gives CDR1 MDHEN, CDR2 SYDVKM. The V end lost 3 bases, the J end lost 7 bases, and 13 bases lay between the germline ends. The CDR3 spells CASSLGAAGNIQYF. In DNA, the CDR3 is TGTGCCAGCAGTTTGGGAGCCGCGGGGAACATTCAGTACTTC.

The chain employs TRBV5-1 and TRBJ2-7; TRBD1 agrees at 8 bases. The CDR3 sequence is 14 residues long. V lost 3 bases to trimming and J lost 6 bases; unmatched junction nucleotides: 8. CDR1 SGHRS and CDR2 YFSETQ come from the germline V gene. CDR3 amino acids: CASSWKTGVGEQYF. The CDR3 bases are TGCGCCAGCAGCTGGAAGACAGGGGTGGGCGAGCAGTACTTC.